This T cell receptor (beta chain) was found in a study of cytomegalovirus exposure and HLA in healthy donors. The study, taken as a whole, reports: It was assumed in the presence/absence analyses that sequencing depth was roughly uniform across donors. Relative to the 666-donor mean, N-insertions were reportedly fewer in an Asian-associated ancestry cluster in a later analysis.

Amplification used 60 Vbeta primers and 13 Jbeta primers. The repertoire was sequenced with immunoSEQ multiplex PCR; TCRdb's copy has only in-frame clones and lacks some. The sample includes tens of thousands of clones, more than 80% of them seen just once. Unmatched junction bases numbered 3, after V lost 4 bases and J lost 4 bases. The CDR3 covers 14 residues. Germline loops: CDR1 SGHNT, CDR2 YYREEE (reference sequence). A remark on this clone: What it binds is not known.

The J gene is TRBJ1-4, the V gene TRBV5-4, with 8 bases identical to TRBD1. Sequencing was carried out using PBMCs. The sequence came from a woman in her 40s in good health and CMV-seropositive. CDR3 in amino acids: CASSPTGGNEKLFF. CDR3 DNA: TGTGCCAGCAGCCCCACAGGGGGTAATGAAAAACTGTTTTTT.